This TCR beta chain is from a study of T cell responses to AZD1222 COVID-19 vaccine. The study, taken as a whole, reports: Reports indicate that nearly half of spike-specific TCRs are directed at unmutated variant regions. It should be noted that donors were predominantly white British and more often female, and clonal diversity was possibly underestimated.

The CDR3 is 15 amino acids. V dropped 7 bases and J dropped 5; count of bases not matched to a gene: 6. Germline values: CDR1 SNHLY, CDR2 FYNNEI. Details on this clone: Antigen specificity is unknown.

The method was immunoSEQ multiplex PCR; TCRdb's version includes in-frame clones alone and lacks a portion of them. The table records roughly 78,000 clones, roughly 85% of them present only once. The sample was peripheral blood, taken on day 0 of AZD1222 vaccination. The receptor was derived from an adult in good health. The J gene is TRBJ2-1, the V gene TRBV2; 12 bases are shared with TRBD2. CDR3 bases: TGTGCCAGCAAATCGACTAGCGGGGGACACAATGAGCAGTTCTTC. This codes for CASKSTSGGHNEQFF.